The TCR beta chain described here comes from a study of identical twins. Everyone who donated was a healthy Caucasian. cDNA molecules carried unique molecular identifiers, and template switching added a universal primer site. TCRdb passed the 5' RACE reads through MiXCR, listing each CDR3 protein once. This sample has approximately 1.8 million distinct CDR3 sequences, with about 32% found just once. Worth noting for this clonotype: Its target is not known.

Study-level results: The models gave estimates that fell short of the out-of-frame TCR alpha sharing seen in monozygotic twins.

This sequence originates from a newborn girl in good health. The sample taken for sequencing was cord blood.

CDR3 protein: CSAPGQANTEAFF. CDR3 DNA: TGCAGTGCCCCAGGACAGGCCAACACTGAAGCTTTCTTT. This chain connects TRBV20-1 to TRBJ1-1, with TRBD1 matching over 7 bases. With V trimmed by 6 bases and J by 2 bases, 6 bases remained unmatched. Germline V CDR1 and CDR2: DFQATT, SNEGSKA (reference sequence). This CDR3 has 13 amino acids.